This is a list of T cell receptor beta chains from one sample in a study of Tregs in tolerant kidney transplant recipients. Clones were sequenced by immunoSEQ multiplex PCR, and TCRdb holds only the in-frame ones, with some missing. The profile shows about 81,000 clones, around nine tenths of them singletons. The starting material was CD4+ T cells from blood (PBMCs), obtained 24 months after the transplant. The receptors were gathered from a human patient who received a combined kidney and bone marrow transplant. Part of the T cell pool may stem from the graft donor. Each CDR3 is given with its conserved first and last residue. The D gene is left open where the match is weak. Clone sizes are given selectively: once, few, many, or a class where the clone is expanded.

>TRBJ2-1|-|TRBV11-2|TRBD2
CASSSMGGNNYNEQFF
TGTGCCAGCAGCAGCATGGGAGGGAATAATTACAATGAGCAGTTCTTC
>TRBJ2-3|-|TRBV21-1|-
CASTMDSKSTDTQYF
TGTGCCAGCACCATGGACAGCAAAAGCACAGATACGCAGTATTTT
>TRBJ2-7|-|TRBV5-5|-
CASSLARVIYEQYF
TGTGCCAGCAGTTTGGCTCGGGTAATCTACGAGCAGTACTTC
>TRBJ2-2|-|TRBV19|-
CASTTPGRGRAGELFF
TGTGCCAGTACCACCCCCGGACGGGGTCGGGCCGGGGAGCTGTTTTTT
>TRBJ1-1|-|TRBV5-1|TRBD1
CASSGQTGGTEAFF
TGCGCCAGCAGCGGCCAGACAGGGGGCACTGAAGCTTTCTTT
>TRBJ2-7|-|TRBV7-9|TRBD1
CASSSHQGTGTLSYEQYF
TGTGCCAGCAGCTCCCACCAGGGGACAGGGACCCTCTCCTACGAGCAGTACTTC
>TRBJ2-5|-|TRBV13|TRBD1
CASSPGGRAGGQETQYF
TGTGCCAGCAGCCCAGGGGGTAGGGCAGGTGGTCAAGAGACCCAGTACTTC
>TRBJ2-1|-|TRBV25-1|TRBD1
CASRQGENEQFF
TGTGCCAGCAGACAGGGGGAAAATGAGCAGTTCTTC
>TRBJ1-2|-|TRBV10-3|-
CAISPGLSYGYTF
TGTGCCATCAGTCCAGGGTTATCCTATGGCTACACCTTC
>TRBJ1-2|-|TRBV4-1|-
CASSQAGSLGYGYTF
TGCGCCAGCAGCCAAGCAGGAAGTTTGGGTTATGGCTACACCTTC
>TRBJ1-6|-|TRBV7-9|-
CASSQNSVNSPLHF
TGTGCCAGCAGCCAAAATTCGGTGAATTCACCCCTCCACTTT
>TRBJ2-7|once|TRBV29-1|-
CSGGTDRRSYEQYF
TGCAGCGGCGGGACAGACCGACGATCCTACGAGCAGTACTTC
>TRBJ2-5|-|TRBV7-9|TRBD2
CASSSGRTQETQYF
TGTGCCAGCAGCTCCGGGAGGACGCAAGAGACCCAGTACTTC
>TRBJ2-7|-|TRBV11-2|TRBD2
CASSPGLAGASEQYF
TGTGCCAGCAGCCCTGGACTAGCGGGAGCCAGCGAGCAGTACTTC
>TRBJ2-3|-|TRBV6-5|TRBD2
CASYGTSGPDTQYF
TGTGCCAGCTACGGGACTAGCGGGCCAGATACGCAGTATTTT
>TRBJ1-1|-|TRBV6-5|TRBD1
CASSTQGAFTEAFF
TGTGCCAGCAGTACACAGGGGGCGTTCACTGAAGCTTTCTTT
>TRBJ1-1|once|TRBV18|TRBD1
CASSLGQLMNTEAFF
TGTGCCAGCTCATTGGGACAGCTCATGAACACTGAAGCTTTCTTT
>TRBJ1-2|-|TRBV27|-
CASSLSPRQYGYTF
TGTGCCAGCAGTTTATCTCCTAGACAGTATGGCTACACCTTC
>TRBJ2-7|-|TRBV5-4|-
CASSLQGPYEQYF
TGTGCCAGCAGCCTGCAGGGCCCCTACGAGCAGTACTTC
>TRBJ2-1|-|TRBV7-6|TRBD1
CASSYAGGNEQFF
TGTGCCAGCAGCTACGCAGGGGGCAATGAGCAGTTCTTC
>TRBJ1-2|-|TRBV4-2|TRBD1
CASSQLQGVGYTF
TGTGCCAGCAGCCAACTCCAGGGGGTCGGCTACACCTTC
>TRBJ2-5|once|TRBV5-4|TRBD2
CASTPGLAGAQETQYF
TGTGCCAGCACCCCTGGACTAGCGGGGGCCCAAGAGACCCAGTACTTC
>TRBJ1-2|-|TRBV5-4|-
CASSRAEVYGYTF
TGTGCCAGCAGCCGTGCGGAGGTCTATGGCTACACCTTC
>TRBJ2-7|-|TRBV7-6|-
CATSLDGPRYEQYF
TGTGCCACCAGCTTAGATGGTCCGCGCTACGAGCAGTACTTC
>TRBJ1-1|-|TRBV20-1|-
CSASTGTQAFF
TGCAGTGCTAGTACAGGGACCCAAGCTTTCTTT
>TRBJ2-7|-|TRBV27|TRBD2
CASSFRGGLYEQYF
TGTGCCAGCAGTTTCCGGGGGGGCCTCTACGAGCAGTACTTC
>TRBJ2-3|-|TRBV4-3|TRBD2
CASSQEGTSGRSDTQYF
TGCGCCAGCAGCCAAGAAGGGACTAGCGGGAGGTCAGATACGCAGTATTTT
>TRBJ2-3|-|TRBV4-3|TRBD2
CASSQEASGGGTDTQYF
TGCGCCAGCAGCCAAGAGGCTAGCGGGGGGGGCACAGATACGCAGTATTTT
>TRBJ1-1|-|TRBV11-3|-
CASSLGEGVYTEAFF
TGTGCCAGCAGCTTGGGCGAGGGTGTATACACTGAAGCTTTCTTT
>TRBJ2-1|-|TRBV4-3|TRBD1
CASSQNRDRGNEQFF
TGCGCCAGCAGCCAAAACCGGGACAGGGGGAATGAGCAGTTCTTC
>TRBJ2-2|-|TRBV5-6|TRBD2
CASSSIGLAGTGELFF
TGTGCCAGCAGCTCTATCGGACTAGCGGGCACCGGGGAGCTGTTTTTT